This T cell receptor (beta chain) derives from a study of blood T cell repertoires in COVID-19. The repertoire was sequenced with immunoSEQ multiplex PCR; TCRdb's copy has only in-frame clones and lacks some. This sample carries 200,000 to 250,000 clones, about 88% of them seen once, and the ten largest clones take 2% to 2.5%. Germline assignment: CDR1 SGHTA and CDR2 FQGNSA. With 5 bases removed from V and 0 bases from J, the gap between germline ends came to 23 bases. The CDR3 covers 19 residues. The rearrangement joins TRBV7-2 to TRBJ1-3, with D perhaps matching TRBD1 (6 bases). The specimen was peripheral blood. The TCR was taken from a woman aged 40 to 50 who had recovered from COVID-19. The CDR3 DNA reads TGTGCCAGCAGCCGCAGGGGTGAGGGGAGCGCCTTCTCTGGAAACACCATATATTTT. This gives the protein CASSRRGEGSAFSGNTIYF.